The source of this TCR beta chain is a study of cytomegalovirus exposure and HLA in healthy donors. V lost 3 bases and J 1 base, leaving 18 bases between the germline ends. CDR3 length equals 17 residues. From germline, CDR1 is SNHLY and CDR2 FYNNEI. Broader study findings: As a later analysis showed, a missense DCLRE1C variant was linked to trimming of TCR beta V- and J-genes.

PCR primers comprised 60 Vbeta and 13 Jbeta primers. As originally analysed: In a later analysis, 10 million to 11 million of about 80 million unique beta chains occurred in at least two donors. TCRdb's table, derived via immunoSEQ multiplex PCR, lists solely in-frame clones and lacks some. V and J calls plus clone size are reproduced from that table; the DNA served to infer D and trimming. The table has about 140,000 clones, approximately 61% seen once. Remarks on this clone: Its target is unknown.

This donor's CMV serostatus went unrecorded. This clonotype originated in a human donor in good health. The chain recombines TRBV2 with TRBJ2-5, with D uncertain. The sample comprised PBMCs. As DNA, the CDR3 is TGTGCCAGCAGTGAGCCGAGGATCACCACGGTCCAAGAGACCCAGTACTTC. The encoded protein is CASSEPRITTVQETQYF.